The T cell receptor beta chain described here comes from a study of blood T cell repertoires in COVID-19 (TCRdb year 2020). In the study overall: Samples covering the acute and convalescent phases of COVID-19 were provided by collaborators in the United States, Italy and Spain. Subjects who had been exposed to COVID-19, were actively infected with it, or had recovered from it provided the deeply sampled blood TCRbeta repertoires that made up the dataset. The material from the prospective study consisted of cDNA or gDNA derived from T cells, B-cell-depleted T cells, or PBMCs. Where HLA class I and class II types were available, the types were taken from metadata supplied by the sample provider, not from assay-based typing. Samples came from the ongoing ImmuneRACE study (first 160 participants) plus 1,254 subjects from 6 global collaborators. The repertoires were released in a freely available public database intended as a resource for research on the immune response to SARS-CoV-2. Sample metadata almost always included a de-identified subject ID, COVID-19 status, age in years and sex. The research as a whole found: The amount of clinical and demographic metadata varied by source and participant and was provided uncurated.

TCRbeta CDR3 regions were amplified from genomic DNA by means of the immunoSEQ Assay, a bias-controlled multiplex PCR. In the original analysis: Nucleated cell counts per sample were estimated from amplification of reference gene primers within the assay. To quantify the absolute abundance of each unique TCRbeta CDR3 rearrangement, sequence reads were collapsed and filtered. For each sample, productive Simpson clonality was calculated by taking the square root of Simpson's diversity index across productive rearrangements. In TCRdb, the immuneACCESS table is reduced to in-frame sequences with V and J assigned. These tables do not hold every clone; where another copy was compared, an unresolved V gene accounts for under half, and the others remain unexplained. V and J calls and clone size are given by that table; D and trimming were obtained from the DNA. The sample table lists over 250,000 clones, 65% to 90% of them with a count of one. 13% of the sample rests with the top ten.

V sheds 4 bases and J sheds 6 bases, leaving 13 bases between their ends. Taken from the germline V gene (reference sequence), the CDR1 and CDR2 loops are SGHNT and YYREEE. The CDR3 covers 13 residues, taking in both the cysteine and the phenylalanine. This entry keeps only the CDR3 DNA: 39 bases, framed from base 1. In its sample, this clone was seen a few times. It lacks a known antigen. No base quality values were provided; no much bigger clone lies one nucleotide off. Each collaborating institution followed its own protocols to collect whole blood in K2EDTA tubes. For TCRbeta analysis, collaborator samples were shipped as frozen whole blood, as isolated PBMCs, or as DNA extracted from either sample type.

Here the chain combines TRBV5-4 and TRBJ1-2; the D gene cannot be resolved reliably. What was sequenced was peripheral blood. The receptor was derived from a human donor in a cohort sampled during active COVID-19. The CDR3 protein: CASSPLRGHGYTF. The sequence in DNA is TGTGCCAGCAGCCCCTTGCGAGGCCATGGCTACACCTTC.